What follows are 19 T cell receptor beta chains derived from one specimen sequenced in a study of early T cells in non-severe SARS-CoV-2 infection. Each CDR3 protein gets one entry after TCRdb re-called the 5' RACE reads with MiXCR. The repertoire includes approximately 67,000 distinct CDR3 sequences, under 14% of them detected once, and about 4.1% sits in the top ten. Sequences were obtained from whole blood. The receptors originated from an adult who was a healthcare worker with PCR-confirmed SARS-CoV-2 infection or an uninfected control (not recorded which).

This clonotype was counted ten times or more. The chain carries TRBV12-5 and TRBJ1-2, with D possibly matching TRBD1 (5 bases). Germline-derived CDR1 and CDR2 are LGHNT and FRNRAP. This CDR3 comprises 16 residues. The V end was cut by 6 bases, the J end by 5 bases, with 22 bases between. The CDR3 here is CASGAGAGPALYGYTF. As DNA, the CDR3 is TGTGCTAGTGGGGCTGGGGCTGGTCCAGCGTTGTATGGCTACACCTTC.

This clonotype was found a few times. CDR3 loop: CATKVAGNTDTQYF. DNA of the CDR3: TGCGCCACCAAGGTGGCAGGAAACACAGATACGCAGTATTTT. The chain joins TRBV5-1 to TRBJ2-3; D uncertain. CDR3 length: 14 residues. Germline CDR1 reads SGHRS; CDR2 reads YFSETQ. The V end was cut by 9 bases, the J end by 2 bases, with 16 bases between.

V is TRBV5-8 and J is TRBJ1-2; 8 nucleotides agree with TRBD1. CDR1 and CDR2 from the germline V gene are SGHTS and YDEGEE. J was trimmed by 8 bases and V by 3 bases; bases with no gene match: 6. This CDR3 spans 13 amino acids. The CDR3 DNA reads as TGTGCCAGCAGCTCGAGACAGGGGATAGGCTACACCTTC. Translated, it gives CASSSRQGIGYTF.

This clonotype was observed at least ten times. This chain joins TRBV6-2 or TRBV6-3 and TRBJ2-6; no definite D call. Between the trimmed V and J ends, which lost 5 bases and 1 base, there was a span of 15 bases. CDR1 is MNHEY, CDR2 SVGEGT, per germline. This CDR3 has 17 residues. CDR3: CASSHPLGRSGANVLTF. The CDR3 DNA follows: TGTGCCAGCAGTCACCCTCTAGGGCGTTCTGGGGCCAACGTCCTGACTTTC.

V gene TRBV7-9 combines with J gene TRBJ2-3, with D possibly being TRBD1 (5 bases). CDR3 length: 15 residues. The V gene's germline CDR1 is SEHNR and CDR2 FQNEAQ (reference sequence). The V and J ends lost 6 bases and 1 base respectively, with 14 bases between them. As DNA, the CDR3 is TGTGCCAGCAGTAAGATGACAGACCGCACAGATACGCAGTATTTT. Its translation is CASSKMTDRTDTQYF.

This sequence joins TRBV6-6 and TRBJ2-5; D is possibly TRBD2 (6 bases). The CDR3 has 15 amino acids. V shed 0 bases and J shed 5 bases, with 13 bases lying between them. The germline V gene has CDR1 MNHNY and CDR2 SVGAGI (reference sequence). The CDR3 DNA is TGTGCCAGCAGTTACTCCCTTAGCGGAGGGGAGACCCAGTACTTC. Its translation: CASSYSLSGGETQYF.

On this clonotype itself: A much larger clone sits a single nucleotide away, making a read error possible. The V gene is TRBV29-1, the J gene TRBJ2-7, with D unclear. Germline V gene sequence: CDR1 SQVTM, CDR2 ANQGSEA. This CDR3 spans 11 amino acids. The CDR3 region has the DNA TGCAGCGTGCAGGTAATCCACGAGCGGTACTTC. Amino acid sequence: CSVQVIHERYF.

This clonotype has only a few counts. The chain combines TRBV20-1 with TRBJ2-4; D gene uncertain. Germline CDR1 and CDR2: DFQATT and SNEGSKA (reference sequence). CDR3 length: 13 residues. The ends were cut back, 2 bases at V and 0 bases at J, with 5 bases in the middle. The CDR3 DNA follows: TGCAGTGCTAGACCAGTAGCCAAAAACATTCAGTACTTC. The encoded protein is CSARPVAKNIQYF.

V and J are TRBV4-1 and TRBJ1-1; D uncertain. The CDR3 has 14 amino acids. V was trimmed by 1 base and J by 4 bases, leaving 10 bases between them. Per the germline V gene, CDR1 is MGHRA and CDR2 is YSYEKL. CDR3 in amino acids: CASSQVVIATEAFF. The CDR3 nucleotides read TGCGCCAGCAGCCAAGTAGTCATAGCCACTGAAGCTTTCTTT.

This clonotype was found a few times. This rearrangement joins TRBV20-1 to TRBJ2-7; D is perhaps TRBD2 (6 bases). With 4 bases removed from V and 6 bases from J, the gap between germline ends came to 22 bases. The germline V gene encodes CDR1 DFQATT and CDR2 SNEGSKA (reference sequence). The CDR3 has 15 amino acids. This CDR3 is CSATPPGLPLGEQYF. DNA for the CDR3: TGCAGTGCTACCCCGCCAGGACTACCTCTAGGCGAGCAGTACTTC.

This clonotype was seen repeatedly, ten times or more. CDR3 sequence (DNA): TGTGCCAGCAGCTTATCTCGCAGGGAAGGCGAGCAGTACTTC. Protein product: CASSLSRREGEQYF. V gene TRBV7-9 combines with J gene TRBJ2-7, with a possible D match to TRBD1 (5 bases). This CDR3 contains 14 residues. V lost 2 bases and J 6 bases, leaving 14 bases between the germline ends. CDR1 SEHNR and CDR2 FQNEAQ come from the germline V gene (reference sequence). The full variable domain, completed using reference TRBV7-9 and TRBJ2-7, is DTGVSQNPRHKITKRGQNVTFRCDPISEHNRLYWYRQTLGQGPEFLTYFQNEAQLEKSRLLSDRFSAERPKGSFSTLEIQRTEQGDSAMYLCASSLSRREGEQYFGPGTRLTVT.

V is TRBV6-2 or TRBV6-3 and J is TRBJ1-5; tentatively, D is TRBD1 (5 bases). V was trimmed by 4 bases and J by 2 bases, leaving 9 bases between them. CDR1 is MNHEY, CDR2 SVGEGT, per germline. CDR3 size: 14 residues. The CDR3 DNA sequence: TGTGCCAGCAGTTGGGGGGTAGGCAATCAGCCCCAGCATTTT. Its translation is CASSWGVGNQPQHF.

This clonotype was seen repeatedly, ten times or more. The CDR3 here is CASSLAGTGFNEQYF. The DNA for the CDR3 is TGTGCCAGTAGTCTCGCCGGGACAGGGTTCAACGAGCAGTACTTC. J is TRBJ2-7 and V is TRBV19, with 9 bases aligning to TRBD1. CDR3 length: 15 amino acids. With V trimmed by 5 bases and J by 5 bases, 10 bases remained unmatched. The germline V gene encodes CDR1 LNHDA and CDR2 SQIVND (reference sequence).

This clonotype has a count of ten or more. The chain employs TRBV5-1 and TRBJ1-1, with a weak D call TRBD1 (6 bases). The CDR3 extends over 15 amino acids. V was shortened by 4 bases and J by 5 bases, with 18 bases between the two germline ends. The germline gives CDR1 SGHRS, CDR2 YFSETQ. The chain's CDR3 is CASSREHSGETEAFF. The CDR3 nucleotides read TGCGCCAGCAGCCGAGAACACTCAGGGGAGACTGAAGCTTTCTTT. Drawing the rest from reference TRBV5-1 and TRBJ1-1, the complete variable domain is KAGVTQTPRYLIKTRGQQVTLSCSPISGHRSVSWYQQTPGQGLQFLFEYFSETQRNKGNFPGRFSGRQFSNSRSEMNVSTLELGDSALYLCASSREHSGETEAFFGQGTRLTVV.

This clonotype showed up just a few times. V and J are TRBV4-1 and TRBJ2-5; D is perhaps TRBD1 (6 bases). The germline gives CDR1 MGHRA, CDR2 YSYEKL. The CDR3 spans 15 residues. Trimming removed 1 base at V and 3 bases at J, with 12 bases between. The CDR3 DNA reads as TGCGCCAGCAGCCAAGGCTGGACAGACGAAGAGACCCAGTACTTC. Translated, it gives CASSQGWTDEETQYF.

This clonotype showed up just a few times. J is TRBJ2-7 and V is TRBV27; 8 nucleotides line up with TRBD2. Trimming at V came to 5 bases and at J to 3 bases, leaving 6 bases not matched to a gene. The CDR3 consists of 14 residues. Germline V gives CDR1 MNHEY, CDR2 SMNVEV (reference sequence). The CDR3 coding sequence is TGTGCCAGCAGTCTCGGACGGGAGGGCTACGAGCAGTACTTC. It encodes CASSLGREGYEQYF.

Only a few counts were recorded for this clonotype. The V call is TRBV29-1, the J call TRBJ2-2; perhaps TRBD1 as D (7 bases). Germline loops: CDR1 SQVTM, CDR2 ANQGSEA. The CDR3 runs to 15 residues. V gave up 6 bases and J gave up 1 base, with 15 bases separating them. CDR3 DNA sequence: TGCAGCGTGCGGGACAGAGGGAGGAACACCGGGGAGCTGTTTTTT. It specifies CSVRDRGRNTGELFF.

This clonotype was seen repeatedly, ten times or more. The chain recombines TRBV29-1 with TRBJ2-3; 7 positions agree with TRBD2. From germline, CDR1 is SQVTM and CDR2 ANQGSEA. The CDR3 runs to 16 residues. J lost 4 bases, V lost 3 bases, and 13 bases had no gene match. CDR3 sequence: CSVDGLAELRADTQYF. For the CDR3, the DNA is TGCAGCGTTGACGGGCTAGCGGAACTACGGGCAGATACGCAGTATTTT.

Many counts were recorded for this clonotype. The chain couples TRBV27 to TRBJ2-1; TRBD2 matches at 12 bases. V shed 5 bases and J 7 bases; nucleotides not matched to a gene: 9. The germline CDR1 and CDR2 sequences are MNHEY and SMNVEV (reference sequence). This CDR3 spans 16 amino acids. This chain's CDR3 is CASSRLTSGGSNEQFF. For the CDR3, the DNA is TGTGCCAGCAGTCGCCTGACTAGCGGGGGTAGTAATGAGCAGTTCTTC.